This T cell receptor beta chain derives from a study of T cells after yellow fever vaccination. This CDR3 comprises 15 residues. Germline lookup yields CDR1 SGHTA and CDR2 FQGTGA. The V segment lost 3 bases and the J segment 1 base; nucleotides outside the gene matches: 2. One entry per CDR3 protein, called by TCRdb with MiXCR from the 5' RACE reads. Of 250,000 to 400,000 distinct CDR3 sequences in the sample, 3.5% to 4.5% were seen once. The sample here was PBMCs, taken 15 days after the yellow fever booster vaccination. The chain has TRBV7-3 and TRBJ1-3; 8 nucleotides align to TRBD1. The clonotype originates from a man between 18 and 29 years old who received the YFV17D yellow fever vaccine. The CDR3 DNA reads as TGTGCCAGCAGCTTGCAGGGGGCATCTGGAAACACCATATATTTT. This translates into CASSLQGASGNTIYF.